Sequencing of this T cell receptor beta chain was carried out in a study of cytomegalovirus exposure and HLA in healthy donors. In the case of this clone: Its antigen is undetermined. Mismatch with germline at one junction end may stem from a read error.

It was with 60 Vbeta and 13 Jbeta primers that the PCR ran. Sequenced by immunoSEQ multiplex PCR; TCRdb stores in-frame clones only, minus some. Among approximately 150,000 clones, 75% were seen once, and the ten largest hold about 11%. Study results and limitations: Among CMV-associated TCR beta chains, most appeared HLA-restricted in a later analysis.

Per germline, CDR1 MGHRA and CDR2 YSYEKL. The CDR3 is made up of 15 amino acids. This TCR came from a man between 18 and 35 years old in good health and CMV-seropositive. The chain joins TRBV4-1 to TRBJ1-5; tentative D call: TRBD1 (6 bases). The sequencing input was PBMCs. CDR3 loop: CSSSEADSSNQPQHF. The DNA of the CDR3 is TGCTCCAGCAGCGAAGCGGACAGCAGCAATCAGCCCCAGCATTTT.